This T cell receptor (beta chain) was observed in a study of blood T cell repertoires in COVID-19. Study context: Specimens from acute and convalescent COVID-19 originated in the United States, Italy and Spain. From T cells, B-cell-depleted T cells, or PBMCs came the material, which was cDNA or gDNA.

This clone was recorded only once. Authors' analysis steps: Amplification from reference gene primers served as the basis for estimated nucleated cell counts. Sequencing used immunoSEQ multiplex PCR; TCRdb keeps in-frame clones, though not all of them. D and trimming come from the DNA, and the V and J calls and clone size come from that table. The sample includes hundreds of thousands of clones, less than 90% of them seen just once. V dropped 1 base and J dropped 2; count of bases not matched to a gene: 7. The CDR3 length is 17 residues. From germline, CDR1 is KGHDR and CDR2 SFDVKD. The sequencing input was peripheral blood. The TCR comes from a human donor in a cohort sampled during active COVID-19. This chain links TRBV24-1 with TRBJ2-1; 7 bases fit TRBD2. The CDR3 DNA reads as TGTGCCACCAGTGATTTCCATTCCGGGACTACCTACAATGAGCAGTTCTTC. Translating it yields CATSDFHSGTTYNEQFF.